Listed below are T cell receptor beta chains from one sample, sequenced in a study of blood T cell repertoires in COVID-19. Libraries were prepared by immunoSEQ multiplex PCR; TCRdb keeps only in-frame clonotypes and omits some of them. The top ten clones hold about 2.3% of a sample with 140,000 to 150,000 clones, around nine tenths of them seen once. What was sequenced was peripheral blood. These receptors were taken from a human donor in a cohort sampled during active COVID-19. Both conserved end residues are part of each CDR3.

v_call: TRBV7-2; j_call: TRBJ2-5; cdr3_aa: CASSPGTSGETQYF
v_call: TRBV4-3; j_call: TRBJ2-2; cdr3_aa: CASSQVGFGELFF
v_call: TRBV5-1; j_call: TRBJ2-3; cdr3_aa: CASRTGADTQYF
v_call: TRBV6-5; j_call: TRBJ1-4; cdr3_aa: CASSNIDREEEKLFF
v_call: TRBV29-1; j_call: TRBJ1-2; cdr3_aa: CSVEDRDNGGYTF
v_call: TRBV10-1; j_call: TRBJ2-5; cdr3_aa: CDKETQYF
v_call: TRBV6-5; j_call: TRBJ2-5; cdr3_aa: CASSRGGVQETQYF
v_call: TRBV18; j_call: TRBJ2-7; cdr3_aa: CASSPNRDSSHEQYF
v_call: TRBV19; j_call: TRBJ1-5; cdr3_aa: CASSRRQTPHHPQHF
v_call: TRBV10-1; j_call: TRBJ2-5; cdr3_aa: CASSRLAPRADHQETQYF
v_call: TRBV14; j_call: TRBJ1-1; cdr3_aa: CASSQSRPTKAFF
v_call: TRBV7-9; j_call: TRBJ1-1; cdr3_aa: CASSFYRPRKNTEAFF
v_call: TRBV7-2; j_call: TRBJ1-1; cdr3_aa: CASSLESQGLSPEAFF
v_call: TRBV10-1; j_call: TRBJ2-3; cdr3_aa: CASSEFPEVSPDTQYF
v_call: TRBV5-1; j_call: TRBJ2-1; cdr3_aa: CASSSSPSGAYNEQFF
v_call: TRBV9; j_call: TRBJ1-2; cdr3_aa: CASSPQTGVIHGYTF
v_call: TRBV28; j_call: TRBJ1-5; cdr3_aa: CASSLLGQGAHQPQHF
v_call: TRBV7-2; j_call: TRBJ2-5; cdr3_aa: CASSLLTGQETQYF
v_call: TRBV18; j_call: TRBJ2-2; cdr3_aa: CASSPQGNTGELFF
v_call: TRBV5-1; j_call: TRBJ2-3; cdr3_aa: CASRGGLAGGYTDTQYF
v_call: TRBV30; j_call: TRBJ2-3; cdr3_aa: CAWSSGLAYNTQYF
v_call: TRBV7-2; j_call: TRBJ1-5; cdr3_aa: CASSSNPVQGNQPQHF
v_call: TRBV5-1; j_call: TRBJ2-2; cdr3_aa: CASSPVVVAENTGELFF
v_call: TRBV30; j_call: TRBJ1-5; cdr3_aa: CAWSVGKTAYGNQPQHF
v_call: TRBV18; j_call: TRBJ2-1; cdr3_aa: CASSPLPGGTYNEQFF
v_call: TRBV5-4; j_call: TRBJ1-1; cdr3_aa: CASSRGQSTEAFF
v_call: TRBV29-1; j_call: TRBJ2-7; cdr3_aa: CSVGTSGGYEQYF
v_call: TRBV7-2; j_call: TRBJ2-1; cdr3_aa: CASRTDRASYNEQFF
v_call: TRBV7-9; j_call: TRBJ2-7; cdr3_aa: CASSPIFGTGTSERYEQYF
v_call: TRBV6-5; j_call: TRBJ1-6; cdr3_aa: CASSGGWGTSPLHF
v_call: TRBV14; j_call: TRBJ1-1; cdr3_aa: CASSQAGVNTEAFF
v_call: TRBV18; j_call: TRBJ1-5; cdr3_aa: CASSPGTAAFYQPQHF
v_call: TRBV5-1; j_call: TRBJ2-1; cdr3_aa: CASSPRGDSLNEQFF
v_call: TRBV6-2/TRBV6-3; j_call: TRBJ1-1; cdr3_aa: CASSYFGAFGTEAFF
v_call: TRBV7-2; j_call: TRBJ2-7; cdr3_aa: CASSPNRGRFYEQYF
v_call: TRBV4-2; j_call: TRBJ2-7; cdr3_aa: CASSQEVGLAGAEQYF
v_call: TRBV19; j_call: TRBJ2-7; cdr3_aa: CASSTGTGGGEQYF
v_call: TRBV6-1; j_call: TRBJ1-2; cdr3_aa: CASSEWTGSNYGYTF
v_call: TRBV27; j_call: TRBJ2-7; cdr3_aa: CASSLTGAPYEQYF
v_call: TRBV7-9; j_call: TRBJ1-5; cdr3_aa: CASSFSDRAGNQPQHF
v_call: TRBV5-1; j_call: TRBJ1-1; cdr3_aa: CASEQGEGNTEAFF
v_call: TRBV19; j_call: TRBJ1-1; cdr3_aa: CASSRTNRGMNTEAFF
v_call: TRBV7-6; j_call: TRBJ2-2; cdr3_aa: CASSLEPGFRTGELFF
v_call: TRBV6-5; j_call: TRBJ1-4; cdr3_aa: CASSSESLNNEKLFF
v_call: TRBV6-6; j_call: TRBJ2-3; cdr3_aa: CASSSRGRGTDTQYF
v_call: TRBV7-2; j_call: TRBJ2-7; cdr3_aa: CASSSYEGSGSYEQYF
v_call: TRBV7-9; j_call: TRBJ2-4; cdr3_aa: CASSSPSGRGYIQYF
v_call: TRBV7-9; j_call: TRBJ1-5; cdr3_aa: CASSSTGLSNQPQHF
v_call: TRBV5-4; j_call: TRBJ1-1; cdr3_aa: CASSSRWDTEAFF
v_call: TRBV7-2; j_call: TRBJ2-2; cdr3_aa: CASSLWDRVNTGELFF
v_call: TRBV7-2; j_call: TRBJ1-2; cdr3_aa: CASSTTGLPSYGYTF
v_call: TRBV7-6; j_call: TRBJ2-5; cdr3_aa: CASSSGQGLQETQYF
v_call: TRBV7-9; j_call: TRBJ2-5; cdr3_aa: CASSLLLAGVRETQYF
v_call: TRBV7-8; j_call: TRBJ2-7; cdr3_aa: CASSPPGLAGSGSYEQYF
v_call: TRBV6-6; j_call: TRBJ2-7; cdr3_aa: CASSPSSGYEQYF